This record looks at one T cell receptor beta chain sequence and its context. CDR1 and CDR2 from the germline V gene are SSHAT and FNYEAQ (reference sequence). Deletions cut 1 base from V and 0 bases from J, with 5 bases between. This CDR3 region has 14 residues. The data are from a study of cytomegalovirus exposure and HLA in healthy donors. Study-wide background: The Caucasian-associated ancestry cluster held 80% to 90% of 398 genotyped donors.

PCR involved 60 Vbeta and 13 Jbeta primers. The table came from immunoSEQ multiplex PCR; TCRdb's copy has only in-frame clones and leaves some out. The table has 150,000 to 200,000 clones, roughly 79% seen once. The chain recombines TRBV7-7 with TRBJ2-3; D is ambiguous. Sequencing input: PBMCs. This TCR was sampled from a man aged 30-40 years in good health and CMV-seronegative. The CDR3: CASSLGQSTDTQYF. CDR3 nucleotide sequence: TGTGCCAGCAGCTTAGGGCAGAGCACAGATACGCAGTATTTT.